This passage covers 32 T cell receptor beta chains from one sample sequenced in a study of cytomegalovirus exposure and HLA in healthy donors. Vbeta (60) and Jbeta (13) primers were used in the PCR. TCRdb keeps only in-frame clones here, not all; method: immunoSEQ multiplex PCR. The sample consists of around 90,000 clones, about three fifths of them appearing once. Source material: PBMCs. These receptors were obtained from a young woman in good health and CMV-seropositive.

The V gene is TRBV27, the J gene TRBJ2-5, with 9 positions matching TRBD1. The germline gives CDR1 MNHEY, CDR2 SMNVEV (reference sequence). V trimming: 3 bases; J trimming: 5 bases; junction bases outside the gene matches: 7. This CDR3 is built from 15 residues. CDR3 nucleotides: TGTGCCAGCAGTTTGGGGACAGGGACCTGGGAGACCCAGTACTTC. Protein sequence: CASSLGTGTWETQYF.

The chain recombines TRBV7-9 with TRBJ1-2; TRBD1 matches 7 bases. Trimming at V came to 2 bases and at J to 4 bases, leaving 7 bases not matched to a gene. Germline V CDR1 and CDR2: SEHNR, FQNEAQ (reference sequence). The CDR3 totals 15 residues. For the CDR3, the DNA is TGTGCCAGCAGCTTAAAGGCAGGGGGTTTCTATGGCTACACCTTC. Translation gives CASSLKAGGFYGYTF.

CDR3 sequence: CTTTRASGGPRRYEQYF. The CDR3 bases are TGCACCACCACCCGAGCTAGCGGGGGGCCGCGTCGTTACGAGCAGTACTTC. This chain connects TRBV1 to TRBJ2-7; the D segment call TRBD2 is taken from the table without a DNA check. TRBV1 is a documented pseudogene. The CDR3 sequence is 17 residues long.

This clone has a handful of counts. The chain uses TRBV5-1 and TRBJ2-7, with 7 bases lining up with TRBD1. Per the germline V gene, CDR1 is SGHRS and CDR2 is YFSETQ. V was pared by 2 bases and J by 0 bases, with 2 bases of the junction left unmatched. This CDR3 is 14 amino acids long. CDR3 in amino acids: CASSFDRASYEQYF. CDR3 in DNA: TGCGCCAGCAGCTTTGACAGGGCCTCCTACGAGCAGTACTTC.

This clone has a count of ten or more. The chain has TRBV9 and TRBJ2-5; a possible D gene is TRBD2 (7 bases). This CDR3 is 16 amino acids long. The V gene's germline CDR1 is SGDLS and CDR2 YYNGEE. Trimming removed 0 bases at V and 5 bases at J, with 17 bases between. The CDR3 loop is CASSVDSGGRGETQYF. The CDR3 DNA follows: TGTGCCAGCAGCGTAGATTCGGGTGGGAGGGGGGAGACCCAGTACTTC. Supplemented by reference TRBV9 and TRBJ2-5, the full variable domain reads DSGVTQTPKHLITATGQRVTLRCSPRSGDLSVYWYQQSLDQGLQFLIQYYNGEERAKGNILERFSAQQFPDLHSELNLSSLELGDSALYFCASSVDSGGRGETQYFGPGTRLLVL.

This clone is classed as medium-sized (0.01 to 0.1%). This rearrangement joins TRBV7-6 to TRBJ1-6; D is unresolved. The CDR3 runs 12 residues. With 4 bases removed from V and 8 bases from J, the gap between germline ends came to 6 bases. The germline CDR1 and CDR2 sequences are SGHVS and FNYEAQ. For the CDR3, the DNA is TGTGCCAGCAGCTCCCTTGATTCACCCCTCCACTTT. It specifies CASSSLDSPLHF.

This chain uses TRBV5-1 with TRBJ2-3; 7 nucleotides agree with TRBD2. The junction had 9 bases not matched to a gene; V was cut back by 3 bases and J by 2 bases. This CDR3 is 16 amino acids long. The V gene's germline CDR1 is SGHRS and CDR2 YFSETQ. CDR3 region: CASSSILGGDTDTQYF. As DNA, the CDR3 is TGCGCCAGCAGCTCTATATTGGGGGGGGACACAGATACGCAGTATTTT.

The J gene is TRBJ1-1, the V gene TRBV15; D gene uncertain. V was pared by 3 bases and J by 0 bases, with 5 bases between. The CDR3 totals 13 residues. Germline V lookup: CDR1 LNHNV, CDR2 YYDKDF (reference sequence). The CDR3 nucleotides read TGTGCCACCAGCAGTAATTTGAACACTGAAGCTTTCTTT. Encoded protein: CATSSNLNTEAFF.

The chain employs TRBV6-1 and TRBJ2-3; TRBD2 might be the D (6 bases). Germline CDR1 MNHNS, CDR2 SASEGT. CDR3 length: 15 amino acids. V was trimmed by 5 bases and J by 2 bases, leaving 14 bases between them. The CDR3 loop reads CASSKLAAFTDTQYF. CDR3 DNA: TGTGCCAGCAGTAAACTAGCAGCCTTCACAGATACGCAGTATTTT.

The rearrangement joins TRBV19 to TRBJ1-1, with TRBD1 matching 9 bases. Trimming at V came to 4 bases and at J to 11 bases, leaving 11 bases not matched to a gene. This CDR3 is built from 14 residues. Germline assignment: CDR1 LNHDA and CDR2 SQIVND (reference sequence). The CDR3 DNA sequence: TGTGCCAGTAGTAACGGAGTGACAGGGGGGCAGGCTTTCTTT. Translation gives CASSNGVTGGQAFF.

This rearrangement joins TRBV4-3 to TRBJ2-5; D is possibly TRBD2 (7 bases). V lost 2 bases and J 4 bases, leaving 14 bases between the germline ends. Germline V gene sequence: CDR1 LGHNA, CDR2 YSLEER. The CDR3 extends over 15 amino acids. This chain's CDR3 is CASSQPDGGRETQYF. CDR3 DNA sequence: TGCGCCAGCAGCCAACCCGACGGGGGGCGAGAGACCCAGTACTTC.

J is TRBJ2-3 and V is TRBV5-1; D is ambiguous. Germline lookup yields CDR1 SGHRS and CDR2 YFSETQ. The CDR3 loop spans 16 amino acids. Trimming took off 1 base at V and 0 bases at J, with 12 bases between the two ends. Here the CDR3 reads CASSLIAGASTDTQYF. In DNA, the CDR3 is TGCGCCAGCAGCTTGATTGCAGGCGCTAGCACAGATACGCAGTATTTT.

A note on this clone: One end of the junction is discordant with germline, which a read error may explain. The V call is TRBV4-2, the J call TRBJ1-2; 9 bases agree with TRBD1. Germline lookup yields CDR1 LGHNA and CDR2 YNFKEQ. The CDR3 sequence is 14 residues long. CDR3 loop: CASSFTGGVYGYPF. In DNA form, the CDR3 reads TGTGCCAGCAGCTTCACAGGGGGCGTTTATGGCTACCCCTTC.

The gene calls are TRBV11-3 and TRBJ2-7, with no clear D. Germline V CDR1 and CDR2: SGHNT, YENEEA. This CDR3 spans 14 amino acids. V lost 1 base and J lost 0, with 7 bases in between. CDR3 region: CASSLGHSSYEQYF. The CDR3 nucleotides are TGTGCCAGCAGCTTAGGCCACAGCTCCTACGAGCAGTACTTC. Looking up the rest from reference TRBV11-3 and TRBJ2-7 gives the full variable domain: EAGVVQSPRYKIIEKKQPVAFWCNPISGHNTLYWYLQNLGQGPELLIRYENEEAVDDSQLPKDRFSAERLKGVDSTLKIQPAELGDSAVYLCASSLGHSSYEQYFGPGTRLTVT.

This chain uses TRBV18 with TRBJ1-2, with D unclear. The V gene lost 0 bases and the J gene lost 2 bases, with 4 bases spanning the gap. This CDR3 contains 13 residues. Germline V gene data show CDR1 as KGHSH and CDR2 as LQKENI. CDR3 amino acids: CASSPPANYGYTF. The CDR3 coding sequence is TGTGCCAGCTCACCACCAGCCAACTATGGCTACACCTTC.

The chain links TRBV9 to TRBJ2-5, with TRBD1 matching over 7 bases. The CDR3 is 15 amino acids. CDR1 SGDLS and CDR2 YYNGEE come from the germline V gene. The V gene end was trimmed by 4 bases and the J gene end by 1 base; junction bases not matched to a gene: 7. DNA of the CDR3: TGTGCCAGCAGCAGAACGGGACAGACCCAAGAGACCCAGTACTTC. This gives the protein CASSRTGQTQETQYF.

The gene calls are TRBV6-1 and TRBJ2-3; D gene ambiguous. V was pared by 6 bases and J by 3 bases, with 10 bases between. Germline assignment: CDR1 MNHNS and CDR2 SASEGT. The CDR3 consists of 13 residues. The CDR3 spells CASRIRITDTQYF. DNA for the CDR3: TGTGCCAGCAGAATCAGGATTACAGATACGCAGTATTTT.

This clone was counted once. The J gene is TRBJ1-2, the V gene TRBV6-4; 7 bases align to TRBD1. CDR1 is MRHNA and CDR2 is SNTAGT in the germline V gene. J gave up 5 bases and V 6 bases, and 6 bases lay outside the gene matches. There are 13 residues in the CDR3. CDR3 sequence (DNA): TGTGCCAGCAGCTCTACAGGGGATTATGGCTACACCTTC. It specifies CASSSTGDYGYTF.

The chain recombines TRBV19 with TRBJ2-7, with D perhaps TRBD2 (6 bases). CDR3 length equals 15 residues. CDR1 LNHDA and CDR2 SQIVND come from the germline V gene (reference sequence). Trimming removed 1 base from V and 2 bases from J, with 12 bases in between. In DNA form, the CDR3 reads TGTGCCAGTAGTATAGCTGGCGGGGCCGCCTACGAGCAGTACTTC. Amino acids: CASSIAGGAAYEQYF.

The genes are TRBV19 and TRBJ1-5; 10 nucleotides align to TRBD1. CDR1 is LNHDA, CDR2 SQIVND, per germline (reference sequence). The V gene end was trimmed by 3 bases and the J gene end by 6 bases; junction bases not matched to a gene: 2. The CDR3 length is 14 residues. CDR3: CASSIDRGLQPQHF. The CDR3 DNA is TGTGCCAGTAGTATCGACAGGGGGCTTCAGCCCCAGCATTTT.

The chain carries TRBV9 and TRBJ2-1, with a tentative D call TRBD1 (6 bases). The CDR3 sequence is 15 residues long. Per the germline V gene, CDR1 is SGDLS and CDR2 is YYNGEE. Trimming removed 1 base at V and 0 bases at J, with 8 bases between. CDR3 protein: CASSVQGSSYNEQFF. CDR3 sequence (DNA): TGTGCCAGCAGCGTACAGGGGAGCTCCTACAATGAGCAGTTCTTC.

J is TRBJ2-7 and V is TRBV5-1; 14 nucleotides align to TRBD2. V gave up 3 bases and J gave up 2 bases; unmatched junction bases: 4. The CDR3 sequence is 16 residues long. Germline CDR1 reads SGHRS; CDR2 reads YFSETQ. This chain's CDR3 is CASSSGTSGGTYEQYF. CDR3 sequence (DNA): TGCGCCAGCAGCTCGGGGACTAGCGGGGGTACCTACGAGCAGTACTTC.

The genes are TRBV5-1 and TRBJ2-5; the D gene is possibly TRBD2 (5 bases). The last part of the DNA fits TRBJ2-7 better; the J call may be wrong. This CDR3 is 12 amino acids long. CDR1 is SGHRS, CDR2 YFSETQ, per germline. The CDR3 DNA follows: TGCGCCAGCAGCTTGGACGGGGTCGAGCAGTACTTC. It is translated as CASSLDGVEQYF.

The J gene is TRBJ1-1, the V gene TRBV7-6; no reliable D call. CDR3 size: 16 residues. The V gene's germline CDR1 is SGHVS and CDR2 FNYEAQ. V lost 1 base, J lost 1 base, and 13 bases lay in between. CDR3 in DNA: TGTGCCAGCAGCTTAGTTAGCGGGTTGGCGAACACTGAAGCTTTCTTT. Translating gives CASSLVSGLANTEAFF. The entire variable domain, with the rest obtained from reference TRBV7-6 and TRBJ1-1, is as follows: GAGVSQSPRYKVTKRGQDVALRCDPISGHVSLYWYRQALGQGPEFLTYFNYEAQQDKSGLPNDRFSAERPEGSISTLTIQRTEQRDSAMYRCASSLVSGLANTEAFFGQGTRLTVV.

The chain recombines TRBV18 with TRBJ2-1; D perhaps matches TRBD1 (6 bases). CDR1 and CDR2 from the germline V gene are KGHSH and LQKENI. Trimming stripped 6 bases from V and 1 base from J, with 10 bases between. CDR3 size: 14 residues. CDR3 bases: TGTGCCAGCTCCGGGACAAAATCCTACAATGAGCAGTTCTTC. As protein: CASSGTKSYNEQFF.

This clone occurred a few times. The gene calls are TRBV6-5 and TRBJ2-7, with 7 bases lining up with TRBD1. From germline, CDR1 is MNHEY and CDR2 SVGAGI. The ends lost 2 bases at V and 3 bases at J; junction bases unmatched: 7. The CDR3 contains 15 residues. DNA for the CDR3: TGTGCCAGCAGTTACGTTGGACAGGCGATCTACGAGCAGTACTTC. Amino acid sequence: CASSYVGQAIYEQYF.

The J gene is TRBJ1-5, the V gene TRBV5-6, with D possibly TRBD1 on 5 matching bases. Trimming shortened V by 2 bases and J by 4 bases, and 13 bases separated the two germline ends. Looked up from germline, CDR1 is SGHDT and CDR2 is YYEEEE. CDR3 length equals 15 residues. The CDR3 here is CASSFGGGFNQPQHF. The CDR3 DNA sequence: TGTGCCAGCAGCTTTGGGGGGGGATTTAATCAGCCCCAGCATTTT. Full variable domain (missing parts from reference TRBV5-6 and TRBJ1-5): DAGVTQSPTHLIKTRGQQVTLRCSPKSGHDTVSWYQQALGQGPQFIFQYYEEEERQRGNFPDRFSGHQFPNYSSELNVNALLLGDSALYLCASSFGGGFNQPQHFGDGTRLSIL.

The V and J genes are TRBV7-9 and TRBJ2-7; D possibly corresponds to TRBD1 (5 bases). V dropped 5 bases and J dropped 3 bases, with 20 bases sitting between them. CDR3 size: 16 residues. In germline, CDR1 is SEHNR, CDR2 FQNEAQ (reference sequence). Here the CDR3 DNA reads TGTGCCAGCAGCCCCTCAATGGGTCAGGGAATCTACGAGCAGTACTTC. Translating gives CASSPSMGQGIYEQYF.

This clone showed up just a few times. The V gene is TRBV11-1, the J gene TRBJ2-2; 9 nucleotides agree with TRBD1. This CDR3 spans 15 amino acids. Trimming took 1 base from V and 6 from J; bases not matched to a gene: 3. CDR1 and CDR2 from the germline V gene are SGHAT and FQDESV (reference sequence). CDR3: CASSLGDRAAGELFF. CDR3 bases: TGTGCCAGCAGCTTAGGGGACAGGGCCGCCGGGGAGCTGTTTTTT.

This clone occurred a few times. The rearrangement uses TRBV27 and TRBJ1-6; D unclear. V lost 2 bases and J lost 0, with 8 bases in between. Per germline, CDR1 MNHEY and CDR2 SMNVEV (reference sequence). The CDR3 spans 16 residues. The CDR3 spells CASSLLESSYNSPLHF. The CDR3 bases are TGTGCCAGCAGTTTACTCGAGAGCTCCTATAATTCACCCCTCCACTTT.

This chain joins TRBV18 and TRBJ1-1; no definite D call. The V gene's germline CDR1 is KGHSH and CDR2 LQKENI. The CDR3 totals 13 residues. The germline V and J ends were trimmed by 1 base and 1 base, with 4 bases remaining between them. The DNA for the CDR3 is TGTGCCAGCTCACCACTAGAGAACACTGAAGCTTTCTTT. Translation: CASSPLENTEAFF.

V usage is TRBV19 and J usage is TRBJ2-7; 10 nucleotides match TRBD1. The trim removed 1 base at V and 6 bases at J, leaving 3 bases unmatched. Germline CDR1 reads LNHDA; CDR2 reads SQIVND (reference sequence). The CDR3 contains 14 residues. CDR3 nucleotide sequence: TGTGCCAGTAGTATAGGGGGGACAGGGGTCGAGCAGTACTTC. Its protein product is CASSIGGTGVEQYF.